Ten or more counts support the clone carrying this T cell receptor (beta chain). No antigen is known for it. The data stem from a study of T cells in Graves' hyperthyroidism and ophthalmopathy. Study-wide findings and caveats: Most thyroid clonotypes with frequency above 0.001 were detected in blood.

V shed 5 bases, J shed 7 bases, and the junction held 10 bases outside the gene matches. The germline V gene has CDR1 SGHAT and CDR2 FQNNGV. This CDR3 has 15 residues. There were TCR beta CDR3 regions amplified from RNA transcripts. First-round RT-PCR targeting the TCR CDR3 was performed with the HTBI primer set. TCRdb redid the calling of the multiplex PCR reads with MiXCR, one entry per CDR3 protein. The sample has 550,000 to 800,000 distinct CDR3 sequences; 15% to 20% are singletons. Diagnoses rested on clinical symptoms, serum thyroxine and TRAb, thyroid ultrasound and orbital computed tomography.

This chain links TRBV11-2 with TRBJ2-1; 8 nucleotides agree with TRBD2. This TCR was recovered from a man aged 50-59 years with Graves' hyperthyroidism. The sequenced sample consisted of blood. The CDR3 region is CASSGGGSGRNEQFF. CDR3 DNA sequence: TGTGCCAGCAGCGGCGGAGGGAGCGGGAGAAATGAGCAGTTCTTC.